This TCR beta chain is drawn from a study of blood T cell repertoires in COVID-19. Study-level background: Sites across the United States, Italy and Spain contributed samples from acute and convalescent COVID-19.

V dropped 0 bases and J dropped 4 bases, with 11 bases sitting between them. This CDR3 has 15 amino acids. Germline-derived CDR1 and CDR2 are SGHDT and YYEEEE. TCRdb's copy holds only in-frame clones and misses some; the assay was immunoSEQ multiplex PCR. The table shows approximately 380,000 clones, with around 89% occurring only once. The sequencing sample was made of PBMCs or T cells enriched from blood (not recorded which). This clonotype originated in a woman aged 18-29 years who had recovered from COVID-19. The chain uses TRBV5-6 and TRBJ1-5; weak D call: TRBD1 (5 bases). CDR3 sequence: CASSLVSQGNQPQHF. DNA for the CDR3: TGTGCCAGCAGCTTGGTTAGCCAGGGAAATCAGCCCCAGCATTTT. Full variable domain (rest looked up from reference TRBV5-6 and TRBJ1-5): DAGVTQSPTHLIKTRGQQVTLRCSPKSGHDTVSWYQQALGQGPQFIFQYYEEEERQRGNFPDRFSGHQFPNYSSELNVNALLLGDSALYLCASSLVSQGNQPQHFGDGTRLSIL.